Given below is one T cell receptor (beta chain) in context. Its antigen is still unknown. It has no much larger one-base neighbor in the sample; base qualities were not kept. The CDR3 sequence holds 14 residues, the cysteine and phenylalanine included. Of the read, only the CDR3 DNA is kept; its 42 bases are in frame from base 1. The CDR1 and CDR2 encoded by the germline V gene are LGHNA and YSLEER. V gives up 0 bases and J gives up 3 bases, and the segment between their germline ends measures 6 bases. TCR beta libraries were generated from genomic DNA with the immunoSEQ kit, following the manufacturer's recommendations. To prepare the libraries, a first multiplex PCR with proprietary primers was run, followed by a second PCR that added unique barcodes, and a bead cleanup was done after each round. A kit-provided positive control reaction and a negative control reaction were included in every sample batch. The final libraries were assessed on an Agilent 4200 TapeStation D1000 ScreenTape, pooled by volume, and quantified by qPCR. Sequencing was performed on an Illumina NextSeq500 using a MidOutput 150-cycle cartridge, with 156 Read1 cycles, 15 Index1 cycles, and the kit custom primers. The pooled library was loaded at around 1 pM, and 20% PhiX control was spiked in. Per the source publication's procedure: Vendor-processed data were analyzed in R, and a clonotype was defined as all T cells sharing the same CDR3 nucleotide sequence. For clone abundance analyses, frequencies were normalized to the 10,000 most abundant clones per sample. Public T cell clones, which averaged fewer than five per sample, were removed prior to analysis. A difference in abundance of at least 32-fold between compartments was used to define tumor-enriched and baseline blood-enriched clonotypes. A beta-binomial differential abundance model was used to identify clonotypes that were expanded or contracted between blood time points. Tumor-blood repertoire similarity was measured with the Baroni-Urbani and Buser coefficient, and group comparisons used two-tailed Wilcoxon tests in R. TCRdb provides this immuneACCESS table in a form limited to in-frame rearrangements. Some clones are lacking; in checked studies, under half of them reflect an unresolved V gene, and why the rest are absent is not known. V, J and clone size are taken as reported in that table, and D and trimming were inferred from the DNA itself. In all, the sample holds some 120,000 clones, and 88% of those were seen once. Clones ranked in the top ten supply about 5% of the sample.

This record comes from a study of radiation and T cells in renal cell carcinoma (TCRdb year 2020). Background for the entire study: Samples came from a clinical trial, in which primary renal cell carcinomas received 15 Gy stereotactic body radiation therapy followed by nephrectomy 4 weeks later. Across all 50 or so samples, under 5,000,000 unique CDR3 nucleotide sequences encoding about 2.4 million unique CDR3 amino acid sequences were identified. TCR beta sequencing covered some 55 samples in total, comprising some 26 tumors and 27 peripheral blood samples.

What the study reported, not specific to this receptor: Blood repertoire dynamics were not followed beyond 4 weeks after treatment. Because no pretreatment tumor biopsies were available, whether clonotypes were present in the tumor at baseline could not be determined. Effects of radiation dose or scheduling on the TCR repertoire could not be addressed with the single-armed trial design. In blood, the top tumor clonotypes increased from baseline to 2 weeks after radiation and then shrank by 4 weeks, which suggests a temporary expansion of tumor-resident clones.

The time point label, read with the paper, signifies: blood 2 weeks post-SBRT. In light of the paper, this sample's treatment or condition label describes: 15 Gy SBRT to primary tumor, nephrectomy 4 weeks later. To follow tumor-enriched clonotypes, serial peripheral blood was collected from radiation-treated patients at baseline and at 2 weeks and 4 weeks after SBRT. Renal cell carcinoma with clear cell pathology was present in all patients. Genomic DNA for TCR sequencing was prepared using the QIAamp DNA Blood Mini Kit (Qiagen). Only samples passing all quality control checks were included in the analyses.

Sequencing used blood, obtained from a patient whose treatment included radiotherapy and nephrectomy. The chain couples TRBV4-3 to TRBJ2-4, and TRBD2 may be the D gene, going by 5 matching bases. This clonotype was sampled from a woman aged 70-85 years with renal cell carcinoma. The DNA sequence is given as TGCGCCAGCAGCCAAGAGGGGAGCAAAAACATTCAGTACTTC. The translation is CASSQEGSKNIQYF.